The present T cell receptor (beta chain) was sequenced within a study of CD8+CD57+ T cells in acquired aplastic anemia. Whole-study findings and limits: Patients and controls shared roughly 30 CD8+ CDR3 sequences, which appeared highly expressed in patients and within their immunodominant clones.

V was trimmed by 2 bases and J by 4 bases, leaving 8 bases between them. Germline CDR1 reads GTSNPN; CDR2 reads SVGIG (reference sequence). The CDR3 consists of 12 residues. All patients picked for sequencing had shown, by flow cytometry, an expansion of CD8+CD57+ cells. Everyone among the patients had severe acquired aplastic anemia. At blood sampling, none of the patients had yet received therapy. Genomic DNA templated the TCR beta VDJ and CDR3 profiling. TCRdb re-derived calls from the reads in MiXCR, one entry per CDR3 protein. The repertoire holds more than 150,000 distinct CDR3 sequences, with approximately 48% as singletons. This clonotype was picked up many times. What it recognizes is unknown.

Sequenced material: sorted CD4+, CD8+, or CD8+CD57+ T cells (not recorded which) from PBMCs. This chain links TRBV30 with TRBJ2-5; D unclear. The receptor was derived from a human donor with aplastic anemia. As DNA, the CDR3 is TGTGCCTGGAGTTTATCCACAGAGACCCAGTACTTC. Its protein product is CAWSLSTETQYF.